These 30 T cell receptor beta chains originate from one sample sequenced in a study of preoperative IRX-2 immunotherapy in early breast cancer (dated by TCRdb to between 2018 and 2020). The library relied on the immunoSEQ multiplex PCR assay. The table was pulled from immuneACCESS by TCRdb, which kept in-frame rearrangements only. Such tables lose some clones; where checked, under half of the loss comes from unresolved V genes, and the rest has no known cause. The sample table contains about 98,000 clones; only one count was recorded for about nine tenths of them. Approximately 2% of the sample is in the top ten clones. The treatment or condition label on this specimen signifies: preoperative locoregional IRX-2 cytokine immunotherapy. The sequences come from tumor tissue, collected after IRX-2 immunotherapy. Source of these receptors: a human donor with breast cancer.

This clone was seen a single time. The rearrangement uses TRBV1 and TRBJ1-5. TRBV1 is an annotated pseudogene. There are 15 residues in the CDR3. The CDR3 bases are TGCGCCAGCAGCCAAGAAGGGGCGGGGAGTCAGCCCCAGCATTTT. It codes for CASSQEGAGSQPQHF.

The rearrangement uses TRBV15 and TRBJ1-4; 7 positions agree with TRBD1. The CDR3 contains 15 residues. V gave up 1 base and J gave up 8 bases; unmatched junction bases: 7. From germline, CDR1 is LNHNV and CDR2 YYDKDF (reference sequence). CDR3 coding DNA: TGTGCCACCAGCAGAGGGGGACAGAGGTTGGAAAAACTGTTTTTT. Translated, it gives CATSRGGQRLEKLFF.

This chain links TRBV10-2 with TRBJ1-3; D call uncertain. Trimming shortened V by 3 bases and J by 0 bases, and 6 bases separated the two germline ends. The germline V gene encodes CDR1 WSHSY and CDR2 SAAADI. CDR3 length: 14 residues. In DNA form, the CDR3 reads TGCGCCAGCAGTGAAGGCCCCTCTGGAAACACCATATATTTT. Its translation is CASSEGPSGNTIYF.

The chain employs TRBV6-8 and TRBJ1-1; no definite D call. V shed 4 bases and J shed 1 base, with 10 bases lying between them. Per germline, CDR1 MNHGY and CDR2 SAAAGT. This CDR3 spans 14 amino acids. CDR3 region: CASSFTTENTEAFF. The CDR3, as DNA: TGTGCCAGCAGTTTTACTACTGAGAACACTGAAGCTTTCTTT.

The sample holds a few counts of this clone. J is TRBJ2-1 and V is TRBV29-1, with D possibly being TRBD1 (6 bases). CDR3 length: 13 residues. Trimming left V 3 bases short and J 3 bases short, with 9 bases between. The germline V gene has CDR1 SQVTM and CDR2 ANQGSEA. The CDR3: CSVDRGRYNEQFF. As DNA, the CDR3 is TGCAGCGTTGACAGGGGACGCTACAATGAGCAGTTCTTC.

The chain joins TRBV12-5 to TRBJ1-1, with unresolved D. This CDR3 spans 13 amino acids. Germline lookup yields CDR1 LGHNT and CDR2 FRNRAP. In DNA, the CDR3 is TGTGCCAGCCGACCAGGCAAGAACACTGAAGCTTTCTTT. It translates to CASRPGKNTEAFF. The full variable domain, completed using reference TRBV12-5 and TRBJ1-1, is DARVTQTPRHKVTEMGQEVTMRCQPILGHNTVFWYRQTMMQGLELLAYFRNRAPLDDSGMPKDRFSAEMPDATLATLKIQPSEPRDSAVYFCASRPGKNTEAFFGQGTRLTVV.

The chain uses TRBV28 and TRBJ1-3; perhaps TRBD1 as D (5 bases). This CDR3 has 14 residues. From germline, CDR1 is MDHEN and CDR2 SYDVKM. Written as DNA, the CDR3 is TGTGTATCGAGGGGCTTGAGCTCTGGAAACACCATATATTTT. Encoded protein: CVSRGLSSGNTIYF.

The chain is built from TRBV12-5 and TRBJ1-3; D unresolved. V lost 0 bases to trimming and J lost 0 bases, with 15 bases between them. There are 18 residues in the CDR3. Germline V gene sequence: CDR1 LGHNT, CDR2 FRNRAP. The CDR3 loop reads CASGLVAPRRDSGNTIYF. CDR3 coding DNA: TGTGCTAGTGGTTTGGTAGCCCCCAGGAGGGACTCTGGAAACACCATATATTTT.

This chain connects TRBV5-1 to TRBJ2-5; 11 positions agree with TRBD1. V was clipped by 4 bases and J by 4 bases; unmatched bases: 6. The germline V gene has CDR1 SGHRS and CDR2 YFSETQ. The CDR3 runs 15 residues. CDR3 nucleotide sequence: TGCGCCAGCAGCCCCGGGACAGGGGGAAGAGAGACCCAGTACTTC. Translating it yields CASSPGTGGRETQYF. The variable domain in full, with the rest retrieved from reference TRBV5-1 and TRBJ2-5, is KAGVTQTPRYLIKTRGQQVTLSCSPISGHRSVSWYQQTPGQGLQFLFEYFSETQRNKGNFPGRFSGRQFSNSRSEMNVSTLELGDSALYLCASSPGTGGRETQYFGPGTRLLVL.

This sequence joins TRBV12-5 and TRBJ2-2; TRBD1 aligns across 9 bases. The V and J ends lost 6 bases and 4 bases, in that order; junction bases with no gene match: 9. This CDR3 region has 16 residues. From germline, CDR1 is LGHNT and CDR2 FRNRAP. CDR3 sequence: CASGPGQGIGTGELFF. CDR3 sequence (DNA): TGTGCTAGTGGCCCGGGACAGGGAATTGGCACCGGGGAGCTGTTTTTT. Complete variable domain (other parts from reference TRBV12-5 and TRBJ2-2): DARVTQTPRHKVTEMGQEVTMRCQPILGHNTVFWYRQTMMQGLELLAYFRNRAPLDDSGMPKDRFSAEMPDATLATLKIQPSEPRDSAVYFCASGPGQGIGTGELFFGEGSRLTVL.

This sequence joins TRBV6-7 and TRBJ1-1, with D uncertain. TRBV6-7 is an ORF, with its function uncertain. V lost 2 bases, J lost 7 bases, and 8 bases lay in between. CDR3 length: 12 amino acids. The CDR3: CASSYEADEAFF. For the CDR3, the DNA is TGTGCCAGCAGTTACGAGGCGGATGAAGCTTTCTTT.

The rearrangement joins TRBV11-3 to TRBJ2-2; possibly TRBD1 for D (6 bases). The germline V gene encodes CDR1 SGHNT and CDR2 YENEEA. Trimming took 3 bases from V and 5 from J, leaving 16 bases between them. This CDR3 comprises 16 residues. The CDR3 nucleotides are TGTGCCAGCAGCTTGGTGGGGATCAGGGGAACCGGGGAGCTGTTTTTT. It is translated as CASSLVGIRGTGELFF.

CDR3 coding DNA: TGCGCCAGCAGCGTAGCAAGACTGGGAGAAAAACTGTTTTTT. Translation gives CASSVARLGEKLFF. The chain has TRBV5-1 and TRBJ1-4; D not certain. This CDR3 contains 14 residues. Trimming shortened V by 4 bases and J by 8 bases, and 15 bases separated the two germline ends. Per the germline V gene, CDR1 is SGHRS and CDR2 is YFSETQ.

There are a few counts of this clone. J is TRBJ2-2 and V is TRBV5-2; the D call TRBD1 from the table was never checked on the DNA. TRBV5-2 is given as a pseudogene. The CDR3 loop spans 15 amino acids. CDR3 sequence: CAWAGTGINTGELFF. CDR3 coding DNA: TGTGCCTGGGCGGGGACAGGGATAAACACCGGGGAGCTGTTTTTT.

A single count supports this clone. This chain connects TRBV19 to TRBJ2-3, with D perhaps TRBD2 (6 bases). This CDR3 has 14 residues. Deletions cut 7 bases from V and 1 base from J, with 12 bases between. The V gene's germline CDR1 is LNHDA and CDR2 SQIVND (reference sequence). The CDR3 reads CASNWGGGTDTQYF. The CDR3 DNA sequence: TGTGCCAGTAATTGGGGCGGGGGCACAGATACGCAGTATTTT. The variable domain in full, completed from reference TRBV19 and TRBJ2-3, reads DGGITQSPKYLFRKEGQNVTLSCEQNLNHDAMYWYRQDPGQGLRLIYYSQIVNDFQKGDIAEGYSVSREKKESFPLTVTSAQKNPTAFYLCASNWGGGTDTQYFGPGTRLTVL.

A remark on this clone: Compared with germline, one end of the junction differs, possibly owing to a read error. The V gene is TRBV19, the J gene TRBJ1-6, with D unclear. This CDR3 has 14 residues. Germline V lookup: CDR1 LNHDA, CDR2 SQIVND (reference sequence). The CDR3 nucleotides read TGTGCCAGTAGTATAGATCCTCAAGAGTCCCCCCTCCATTTT. This translates into CASSIDPQESPLHF.

The V call is TRBV12-5, the J call TRBJ2-1; 9 bases agree with TRBD1. V was clipped by 5 bases and J by 3 bases; unmatched bases: 5. Per germline, CDR1 LGHNT and CDR2 FRNRAP. The CDR3 has 15 amino acids. The CDR3, as DNA: TGTGCTAGTGGTCTGGGACAGGGTCTCTACAATGAGCAGTTCTTC. Its translation: CASGLGQGLYNEQFF.

The gene calls are TRBV6-8 and TRBJ1-5; TRBD1 agrees at 9 bases. With V trimmed by 6 bases and J by 6 bases, 9 bases remained unmatched. This CDR3 has 15 residues. The germline gives CDR1 MNHGY, CDR2 SAAAGT. This chain's CDR3 is CASRKQGAGSQPQHF. CDR3 in DNA: TGTGCCAGCAGGAAACAGGGGGCGGGGAGTCAGCCCCAGCATTTT.

J is TRBJ1-3 and V is TRBV12-5, with TRBD1 as a possible D gene (5 bases). V was cut by 7 bases and J by 2 bases, with 15 bases left in between. This CDR3 region has 15 residues. Germline values: CDR1 LGHNT, CDR2 FRNRAP. Written as DNA, the CDR3 is TGTGCTAGTGCCCGAACGGGGACTCCTGGAAACACCATATATTTT. This sequence encodes CASARTGTPGNTIYF.

A few counts support this clone. The chain uses TRBV11-3 and TRBJ1-6, with TRBD1 matching over 8 bases. Germline-derived CDR1 and CDR2 are SGHNT and YENEEA. The J segment lost 7 bases and the V segment lost 4 bases, leaving 6 bases of the junction unmatched. This CDR3 contains 15 residues. CDR3 residues: CASSSQTGANSPLHF. The CDR3 DNA sequence: TGTGCCAGCAGCTCCCAGACAGGGGCGAATTCACCCCTCCACTTT.

As for this clone: A read error may produce the germline difference seen at one junction end. The rearrangement links TRBV6-7 to TRBJ2-1, with 11 bases fitting TRBD1. TRBV6-7 is recorded as an ORF, its role being uncertain. This CDR3 region has 16 residues. Here the CDR3 DNA reads TGTGCCATCAGTGAGTCCCGGGACAGGGGGTACAATGAGCAGTTCTTC. It yields the protein CAISESRDRGYNEQFF.

The chain has TRBV19 and TRBJ1-4; possibly TRBD1 for D (6 bases). Trimming removed 6 bases at V and 1 base at J, with 9 bases between. The CDR3 extends over 14 amino acids. Germline CDR1 and CDR2: LNHDA and SQIVND (reference sequence). CDR3 bases: TGTGCCAGTAGATCAGGGGAAACTAATGAAAAACTGTTTTTT. Protein: CASRSGETNEKLFF. The full variable domain, with the rest looked up from reference TRBV19 and TRBJ1-4, is DGGITQSPKYLFRKEGQNVTLSCEQNLNHDAMYWYRQDPGQGLRLIYYSQIVNDFQKGDIAEGYSVSREKKESFPLTVTSAQKNPTAFYLCASRSGETNEKLFFGSGTQLSVL.

J is TRBJ2-3 and V is TRBV5-1; 7 nucleotides agree with TRBD2. The CDR3 is made up of 16 amino acids. V lost 4 bases, J lost 2 bases, and 10 bases stayed unmatched. Germline assignment: CDR1 SGHRS and CDR2 YFSETQ. CDR3 nucleotide sequence: TGCGCCAGCAGCCTGAATGGCGGGGGAAACACAGATACGCAGTATTTT. Its translation: CASSLNGGGNTDTQYF.

The V call is TRBV19, the J call TRBJ1-1; 8 bases match TRBD1. Germline V gene sequence: CDR1 LNHDA, CDR2 SQIVND (reference sequence). CDR3 length equals 15 residues. Trimming at V came to 5 bases and at J to 8 bases, leaving 13 bases not matched to a gene. The DNA of the CDR3 is TGTGCCAGTAGTCCCCGGACAGGGAACTCGGCAGAAGCTTTCTTT. Translated: CASSPRTGNSAEAFF. Filled out from reference TRBV19 and TRBJ1-1, the complete variable domain reads DGGITQSPKYLFRKEGQNVTLSCEQNLNHDAMYWYRQDPGQGLRLIYYSQIVNDFQKGDIAEGYSVSREKKESFPLTVTSAQKNPTAFYLCASSPRTGNSAEAFFGQGTRLTVV.

The rearrangement links TRBV30 to TRBJ1-4, with D unresolved. The CDR3 consists of 11 residues. V lost 1 base to trimming and J lost 9 bases, with 6 bases between them. In germline, CDR1 is GTSNPN, CDR2 SVGIG (reference sequence). The CDR3 loop reads CAWSAMQKLFF. The CDR3, as DNA: TGTGCCTGGAGTGCCATGCAAAAACTGTTTTTT.

The chain employs TRBV18 and TRBJ1-6; D possibly corresponds to TRBD1 (5 bases). Germline CDR1 KGHSH, CDR2 LQKENI. The CDR3 runs to 14 residues. V lost 1 base and J 7 bases, leaving 8 bases between the germline ends. Written as DNA, the CDR3 is TGTGCCAGCTCACCACGACAGCTCAATTCACCCCTCCACTTT. It is translated as CASSPRQLNSPLHF. Full variable domain (rest looked up from reference TRBV18 and TRBJ1-6): NAGVMQNPRHLVRRRGQEARLRCSPMKGHSHVYWYRQLPEEGLKFMVYLQKENIIDESGMPKERFSAEFPKEGPSILRIQQVVRGDSAAYFCASSPRQLNSPLHFGNGTRLTVT.

The rearrangement uses TRBV25-1 and TRBJ1-5; D may be TRBD1 (5 bases). CDR3 length: 14 amino acids. Trimming removed 4 bases at V and 0 bases at J, with 7 bases between. Germline V lookup: CDR1 MGHDK, CDR2 SYGVNS. The CDR3 spells CASSGQFSNQPQHF. The CDR3 nucleotides read TGTGCCAGCAGTGGACAGTTTAGCAATCAGCCCCAGCATTTT.

The chain joins TRBV7-1 to TRBJ1-1, with D possibly being TRBD1 (6 bases). TRBV7-1 qualifies as an ORF whose function is uncertain. CDR3 length equals 17 residues. V was trimmed by 5 bases and J by 3 bases, leaving 22 bases between them. The CDR3 DNA is TGTGCCAGCAGCAACGCCCCCAAACAGGGAGTGGACACTGAAGCTTTCTTT. Its protein product is CASSNAPKQGVDTEAFF.

J is TRBJ1-3 and V is TRBV28; tentative D call: TRBD1 (5 bases). Germline lookup yields CDR1 MDHEN and CDR2 SYDVKM. The CDR3 is 20 residues long. The germline V and J ends were trimmed by 7 bases and 1 base, with 29 bases remaining between them. This CDR3 reads CASNPIPDSRLGISGNTIYF. CDR3 bases: TGTGCCAGCAACCCAATACCAGACAGCCGACTGGGTATTTCTGGAAACACCATATATTTT.

The genes are TRBV7-4 and TRBJ1-1; TRBD1 is a possible D gene (6 bases). This CDR3 spans 15 amino acids. Germline CDR1 reads SGHVT; CDR2 reads SQSDAQ. Between the trimmed V and J ends, which lost 7 bases and 1 base, there was a span of 16 bases. Here the CDR3 reads CASKVSGQKNTEAFF. The CDR3 DNA reads TGTGCCAGCAAGGTGTCTGGACAGAAGAACACTGAAGCTTTCTTT.